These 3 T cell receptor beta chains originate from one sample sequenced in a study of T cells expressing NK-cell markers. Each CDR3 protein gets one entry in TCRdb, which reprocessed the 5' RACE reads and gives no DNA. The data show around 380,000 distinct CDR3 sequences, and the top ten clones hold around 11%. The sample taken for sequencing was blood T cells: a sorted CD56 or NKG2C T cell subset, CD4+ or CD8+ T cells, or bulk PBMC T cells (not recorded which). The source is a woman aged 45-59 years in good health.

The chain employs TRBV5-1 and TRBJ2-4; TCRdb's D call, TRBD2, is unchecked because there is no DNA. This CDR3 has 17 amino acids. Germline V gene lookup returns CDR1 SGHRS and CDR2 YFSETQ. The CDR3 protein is CASSALSPGLAKNIQYF.

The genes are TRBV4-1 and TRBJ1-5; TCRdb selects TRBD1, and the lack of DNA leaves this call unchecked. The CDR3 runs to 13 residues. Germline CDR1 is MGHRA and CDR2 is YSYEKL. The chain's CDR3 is CASADRGNQPQHF.

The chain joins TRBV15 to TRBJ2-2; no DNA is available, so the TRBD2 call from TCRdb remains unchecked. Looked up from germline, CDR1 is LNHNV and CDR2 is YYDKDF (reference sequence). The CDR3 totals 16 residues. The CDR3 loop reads CATSRSLAGAIGELFF.